This T cell receptor (beta chain) emerged from a study of shared clonotypes between healthy human individuals. This clone was counted only a few times. This CDR3 is 13 amino acids long. This table comes from immunoSEQ multiplex PCR, and its TCRdb copy is limited to in-frame clones, with some not included. The table records more than 2 million clones, over 85% of them present only once. The sequence was obtained from a man between 18 and 35 years old in good health. The V call is TRBV21-1, the J call TRBJ1-5. TRBV21-1 is a known pseudogene. The specimen sequenced was naive CD4+ T cells sorted from blood. The subset denotes: CD45RA+ positively selected. In DNA form, the CDR3 reads TGTGCCAGCGGGACCGCAGTTAATCAGCCCCAGCATTTT. Its protein product is CASGTAVNQPQHF.